The clone carrying this TCR beta chain was seen only once. The repertoire was sequenced with immunoSEQ multiplex PCR; TCRdb's copy has only in-frame clones and lacks some. The table includes about 59,000 clones, 73% detected once. The sample is drawn from a study of blood T cell repertoires in COVID-19. Study-wide context: Donors in the United States, Italy and Spain gave samples during acute or convalescent COVID-19.

The CDR3 is 16 amino acids. Trimming took 4 bases from V and 0 from J, leaving 14 bases between them. Looked up from germline, CDR1 is SGDLS and CDR2 is YYNGEE. The sample taken for sequencing was peripheral blood. This clonotype originated in a woman in her forties or fifties with active or convalescent COVID-19. The chain recombines TRBV9 with TRBJ2-1, with D perhaps TRBD2 (5 bases). For the CDR3, the DNA is TGTGCCAGCAGCCCCCGGGTGGGAGCCTCCTACAATGAGCAGTTCTTC. Protein product: CASSPRVGASYNEQFF.